What follows describes a single T cell receptor beta chain. These data belong to a study of blood T cell repertoires in COVID-19. Study overall: Acute and convalescent COVID-19 samples came from the United States, Italy and Spain. Sources were T cells, B-cell-depleted T cells, or PBMCs; the material itself was cDNA or gDNA.

Original methodology: Researchers report that nucleated cell counts were estimated from reference gene primer amplification. TCRdb's copy holds only in-frame clones and misses some; the assay was immunoSEQ multiplex PCR. V, J and clone size are taken as reported in that table, and D and trimming were inferred from the DNA itself. This sample carries 170,000 or so clones, 80% to 85% of them seen once, and the ten largest clones take under 3%. V gave up 0 bases and J gave up 6 bases; unmatched junction bases: 8. The CDR3 runs to 16 residues. CDR1 SGHDT and CDR2 YYEEEE come from the germline V gene. The clonotype originates from a woman aged 55-70 years with acute or convalescent COVID-19. This chain connects TRBV5-6 to TRBJ2-4, with TRBD2 matching over 8 bases. Input material: peripheral blood. The CDR3 is CASSLGRTSTSNIQYF. The CDR3, as DNA: TGTGCCAGCAGCTTGGGGAGGACTAGCACCTCAAACATTCAGTACTTC.